This T cell receptor beta chain is from a study of blood T cell repertoires in COVID-19. From germline, CDR1 is SGHNT and CDR2 YYREEE (reference sequence). The CDR3 is made up of 15 amino acids. Trimming at V came to 5 bases and at J to 5 bases, leaving 6 bases not matched to a gene. Measured with immunoSEQ multiplex PCR; TCRdb has only the in-frame clones, and not every one. The sample comprises 160,000 or so clones, about four fifths of which are singletons, and 10% to 15% rests with the top ten. The material sequenced was peripheral blood. The sequence derives from a man aged 65 to 79 who had recovered from COVID-19. The V call is TRBV5-4, the J call TRBJ2-1; 11 bases agree with TRBD2. The CDR3 coding sequence is TGTGCCAGCAGACCCGGGACTAGCGGTAACAATGAGCAGTTCTTC. Encoded protein: CASRPGTSGNNEQFF.